These 16 T cell receptor beta chains originate from one sample sequenced in a study of early T cells in non-severe SARS-CoV-2 infection (dated by TCRdb to about 2021). Receptor libraries were prepared by 5' RACE. Sequencing used a NextSeq 500. TCRdb reprocessed the public reads (quality trimming at Q25 with fastp, clone calling with MiXCR) and kept in-frame beta chains. Each entry is one CDR3 protein sequence, shown with its most common DNA and genes. The sample contains 30,000 to 40,000 distinct CDR3 sequences, about 5.7% of them found a single time. The ten largest clones take up roughly 5% of the sample. The sequenced material came from whole blood. The receptors originated from an adult who was a healthcare worker with PCR-confirmed SARS-CoV-2 infection or an uninfected control (not recorded which).

There are many counts of this clonotype. The chain joins TRBV6-5 to TRBJ2-7; the match to TRBD2 covers 9 bases. The CDR3 is made up of 15 amino acids. V lost 7 bases to trimming and J lost 5 bases; unmatched junction nucleotides: 12. CDR1 and CDR2 from the germline V gene are MNHEY and SVGAGI. The CDR3 region has the DNA TGTGCCAGCACCATCGGGCGGGCTAGCGGGAACGAGCAGTACGTC. Translating gives CASTIGRASGNEQYV.

This clonotype was seen repeatedly, ten times or more. V and J are TRBV11-2 and TRBJ2-3; D unresolved. The CDR3 runs to 12 residues. In germline, CDR1 is SGHAT, CDR2 FQNNGV. V lost 3 bases to trimming and J lost 6 bases, with 7 bases between them. The CDR3 region has the DNA TGTGCCAGCAGCTTCCTGGTGGATACGCAGTATTTT. This codes for CASSFLVDTQYF.

This clonotype was detected ten times or more. The chain links TRBV7-8 to TRBJ1-1; D is undetermined. The CDR3 is 14 residues long. Germline values: CDR1 SGHVS, CDR2 FQNEAQ. With 2 bases removed from V and 4 bases from J, the gap between germline ends came to 11 bases. CDR3: CASSLRSVSTEAFF. CDR3 nucleotides: TGTGCCAGCAGCTTACGATCGGTGAGCACTGAAGCTTTCTTT.

In this sample, this clonotype turned up many times. This sequence joins TRBV7-3 and TRBJ2-4; 8 nucleotides align to TRBD1. The CDR3 length is 13 residues. The V gene end was trimmed by 5 bases and the J gene end by 8 bases; junction bases not matched to a gene: 5. CDR1 SGHTA and CDR2 FQGTGA come from the germline V gene. CDR3 sequence: CASSPTGDDIQYF. Written as DNA, the CDR3 is TGTGCCAGCAGCCCGACAGGGGATGACATTCAGTACTTC.

This clonotype occurred many times. This chain uses TRBV10-2 with TRBJ2-1; unclear D gene. The CDR3 sequence is 10 residues long. Looked up from germline, CDR1 is WSHSY and CDR2 is SAAADI. The V and J ends lost 3 bases and 12 bases respectively, with 6 bases between them. CDR3 in amino acids: CASSDGWQFF. The CDR3 DNA reads as TGCGCCAGCAGTGATGGGTGGCAGTTCTTC.

The chain joins TRBV9 to TRBJ2-5, with TRBD2 matching 9 bases. The junction had 5 bases not matched to a gene; V was cut back by 3 bases and J by 5 bases. This CDR3 is 14 amino acids long. CDR1 is SGDLS and CDR2 is YYNGEE in the germline V gene. CDR3 nucleotide sequence: TGTGCCAGCAGCGGTAGCGGGAGATTTGAGACCCAGTACTTC. Translation: CASSGSGRFETQYF. Full variable domain (remainder filled in from reference TRBV9 and TRBJ2-5): DSGVTQTPKHLITATGQRVTLRCSPRSGDLSVYWYQQSLDQGLQFLIQYYNGEERAKGNILERFSAQQFPDLHSELNLSSLELGDSALYFCASSGSGRFETQYFGPGTRLLVL.

This clonotype has at least ten counts. The rearrangement uses TRBV7-8 and TRBJ2-7, with 9 bases fitting TRBD1. This CDR3 is built from 15 residues. Germline CDR1 is SGHVS and CDR2 is FQNEAQ. J was trimmed by 1 base and V by 5 bases; bases with no gene match: 6. The CDR3 is CASSLPTGGSYEQYF. The DNA for the CDR3 is TGTGCCAGCAGCCTACCGACAGGGGGATCCTACGAGCAGTACTTC.

This clonotype was picked up a small number of times. This chain links TRBV24-1 with TRBJ2-1, with D perhaps TRBD2 (7 bases). CDR3 size: 15 residues. V lost 2 bases to trimming and J lost 11 bases, with 18 bases between them. Germline V gene lookup returns CDR1 KGHDR and CDR2 SFDVKD. In DNA form, the CDR3 reads TGTGCCACCAGTGATTCCGGGGGGCCACCCGGGAAGCAGTTCTTC. Translation: CATSDSGGPPGKQFF.

This clonotype appeared many times. The chain links TRBV5-4 to TRBJ2-5, with D perhaps matching TRBD1 or TRBD2 (5 bases each). The CDR3 runs to 15 residues. V shed 3 bases and J shed 4 bases, with 16 bases lying between them. CDR1 is SGHNT, CDR2 YYREEE, per germline (reference sequence). The DNA of the CDR3 is TGTGCCAGCAGCTCGGGACGTCCAAAGGGAGAGACCCAGTACTTC. The encoded protein is CASSSGRPKGETQYF.

This clonotype was counted only a few times. This chain connects TRBV7-9 to TRBJ2-5, with a possible D match to TRBD1 (5 bases). Germline V gene sequence: CDR1 SEHNR, CDR2 FQNEAQ (reference sequence). V lost 4 bases to trimming and J lost 1 base, with 10 bases between them. CDR3 length: 14 residues. CDR3 loop: CASSSQDTQETQYF. The CDR3 DNA sequence: TGTGCCAGCAGCTCACAGGACACCCAAGAGACCCAGTACTTC.

The sample holds many counts of this clonotype. V is TRBV29-1 and J is TRBJ2-3; 9 bases line up with TRBD1. The germline gives CDR1 SQVTM, CDR2 ANQGSEA. J was trimmed by 4 bases and V by 7 bases; bases with no gene match: 6. This CDR3 is built from 13 residues. In DNA form, the CDR3 reads TGCAGCGCCGGGACAGGGTCGGCAGATACGCAGTATTTT. It specifies CSAGTGSADTQYF.

This clonotype occurred many times. J is TRBJ2-7 and V is TRBV7-2; possibly TRBD2 for D (5 bases). The V and J ends lost 5 bases and 0 bases respectively, with 20 bases between them. The CDR3 is 17 residues long. The germline gives CDR1 SGHTA, CDR2 FQGNSA. CDR3 DNA sequence: TGTGCCAGCAGCGCACGAGTTCGGGAACCCAACTCCTACGAGCAGTACTTC. It is translated as CASSARVREPNSYEQYF.

This chain connects TRBV6-6 to TRBJ1-1, with a tentative D call TRBD1 (6 bases). In germline, CDR1 is MNHNY, CDR2 SVGAGI (reference sequence). This CDR3 spans 16 amino acids. Trimming took off 2 bases at V and 1 base at J, with 14 bases between the two ends. This chain's CDR3 is CASSYPGAATNTEAFF. Here the CDR3 DNA reads TGTGCCAGCAGTTACCCGGGGGCCGCCACGAACACTGAAGCTTTCTTT.

This clonotype was observed a handful of times. The rearrangement links TRBV10-1 to TRBJ2-1, with D uncertain. Germline lookup yields CDR1 WNHNN and CDR2 SYGVQD (reference sequence). The V gene lost 4 bases and the J gene lost 7 bases, with 11 bases spanning the gap. The CDR3 has 13 amino acids. The CDR3 reads CASSAYQQNEQFF. CDR3 coding DNA: TGCGCCAGCAGTGCTTACCAACAGAATGAGCAGTTCTTC.

This clonotype was recorded at least ten times. The rearrangement uses TRBV6-6 and TRBJ2-3, with 7 positions matching TRBD1. The V gene's germline CDR1 is MNHNY and CDR2 SVGAGI (reference sequence). This CDR3 region has 16 residues. Trimming cost V 8 bases and J 3 bases; bases outside gene matches: 14. The CDR3 loop reads CASGYTDRQQTDTQYF. The CDR3 region has the DNA TGTGCCAGCGGATACACGGACAGGCAGCAGACAGATACGCAGTATTTT.

This clonotype was seen many times. The chain employs TRBV7-2 and TRBJ2-3; TRBD2 matches 11 bases. The CDR3 totals 16 residues. Germline assignment: CDR1 SGHTA and CDR2 FQGNSA. The junction had 7 bases not matched to a gene; V was cut back by 3 bases and J by 5 bases. The CDR3 DNA reads TGTGCCAGCAGCTTGTCACTAGCGGGAGTGGGAGATACGCAGTATTTT. This translates into CASSLSLAGVGDTQYF.